The rows below give T cell receptor beta chains drawn from one sample of a study of blood T cell repertoires in COVID-19. Assay: immunoSEQ multiplex PCR; the TCRdb copy retains only in-frame clones and omits some. The repertoire holds 250,000 or so clones, approximately 80% seen once, with about 4.5% in the top ten. Sequences were obtained from peripheral blood. These receptors were obtained from a woman in her 70s with acute or convalescent COVID-19. The CDR3 runs from the conserved cysteine through the conserved F or W. Each record gives: J gene, V gene, D gene, CDR3 protein, CDR3 DNA. D genes are given only for firm matches.

TRBJ1-2 | TRBV28 | . | CASSLQQGNYGYTF | TGTGCCAGCAGCCTCCAGCAGGGTAACTATGGCTACACCTTC
TRBJ2-5 | TRBV3-1/TRBV3-2 | TRBD1 | CASSLYRGGETQYF | TGTGCCAGCAGCCTGTACAGGGGTGGAGAGACCCAGTACTTC
TRBJ1-5 | TRBV10-3 | . | CAIRGTGDQPQHF | TGTGCCATCAGGGGGACGGGGGATCAGCCCCAGCATTTT
TRBJ2-7 | TRBV7-2 | . | CASSLVLYEQYF | TGTGCCAGCAGCTTAGTCCTCTACGAGCAGTACTTC
TRBJ1-4 | TRBV14 | . | CASSQGPGEKLFF | TGTGCCAGCAGCCAAGGGCCCGGGGAAAAACTGTTTTTT
TRBJ1-1 | TRBV2 | TRBD1 | CASSGDRQVAEAFF | TGTGCCAGCAGTGGGGACAGGCAAGTCGCTGAAGCTTTCTTT
TRBJ2-3 | TRBV7-2 | TRBD2 | CASRVPSGGAGDTQYF | TGTGCCAGCAGGGTTCCGAGCGGGGGGGCGGGAGATACGCAGTATTTT
TRBJ1-1 | TRBV19 | TRBD1 | CASHRQGGMNTEAFF | TGTGCCAGCCATCGACAGGGGGGAATGAACACTGAAGCTTTCTTT
TRBJ2-1 | TRBV5-8 | TRBD2 | CASSLLAGLAYNEQFF | TGTGCCAGCAGCTTGCTTGCGGGACTAGCCTACAATGAGCAGTTCTTC
TRBJ1-1 | TRBV29-1 | TRBD1 | CSVGQGTEAFF | TGCAGCGTAGGACAGGGAACTGAAGCTTTCTTT
TRBJ1-2 | TRBV5-1 | TRBD1 | CASRSGTGGSYGYTF | TGCGCCAGCAGATCCGGGACAGGGGGCAGCTATGGCTACACCTTC
TRBJ2-7 | TRBV5-1 | . | CASSPDPGQGYEQYF | TGCGCCAGCAGCCCGGACCCTGGGCAGGGGTACGAGCAGTACTTC
TRBJ1-2 | TRBV4-3 | . | CASSQEPTGSPTYGYTF | TGCGCCAGCAGCCAAGAACCCACAGGGTCGCCTACCTATGGCTACACCTTC
TRBJ2-1 | TRBV7-9 | . | CATLSAGKIYNEQFF | TGTGCCACCCTATCAGCGGGCAAGATATACAATGAGCAGTTCTTC
TRBJ1-2 | TRBV18 | TRBD1 | CASSPIRDRANYGYTF | TGTGCCAGCTCACCGATTCGGGACAGGGCTAACTATGGCTACACCTTC